The 9 T cell receptor beta chains given below trace back to one sample, sequenced in a study of cytomegalovirus exposure and HLA in healthy donors. Primers included in the PCR were 60 Vbeta and 13 Jbeta primers. The method was immunoSEQ multiplex PCR; TCRdb's version includes in-frame clones alone and lacks a portion of them. This repertoire shows approximately 170,000 clones, over 70% found once; its top ten account for approximately 1.3%. Source material: PBMCs. All receptors come from a man aged 50 or older in good health and CMV-seropositive.

This chain joins TRBV7-2 and TRBJ2-2; 8 positions match TRBD2. There are 19 residues in the CDR3. V lost 4 bases, J lost 3 bases, and 16 bases stayed unmatched. Per germline, CDR1 SGHTA and CDR2 FQGNSA. CDR3 nucleotides: TGTGCCAGCAGCTCACCGACAAGCGGGAGCCAAAGTTACACCGGGGAGCTGTTTTTT. Its translation is CASSSPTSGSQSYTGELFF. The variable domain in full, with the rest retrieved from reference TRBV7-2 and TRBJ2-2, is GAGVSQSPSNKVTEKGKDVELRCDPISGHTALYWYRQSLGQGLEFLIYFQGNSAPDKSGLPSDRFSAERTGGSVSTLTIQRTQQEDSAVYLCASSSPTSGSQSYTGELFFGEGSRLTVL.

This clone was seen just once. The V gene is TRBV27, the J gene TRBJ2-1; D might be TRBD1 (6 bases). The CDR3 totals 16 residues. Trimming pared 2 bases from V and 2 bases from J, leaving 13 bases between. In germline, CDR1 is MNHEY, CDR2 SMNVEV (reference sequence). Here the CDR3 reads CASSLDGQSPYNEQFF. CDR3 bases: TGTGCCAGCAGTTTAGATGGACAGTCCCCCTACAATGAGCAGTTCTTC.

The chain links TRBV2 to TRBJ1-6, with 9 bases aligning to TRBD1. Looked up from germline, CDR1 is SNHLY and CDR2 is FYNNEI. The J segment lost 8 bases and the V segment lost 8 bases, leaving 10 bases of the junction unmatched. CDR3 length: 15 amino acids. This CDR3 reads CASVPSTGGHSPLHF. The CDR3 bases are TGTGCCAGCGTACCCTCGACAGGGGGGCATTCACCCCTCCACTTT.

The chain combines TRBV4-2 with TRBJ1-1, with a tentative D call TRBD1 (5 bases). Per the germline V gene, CDR1 is LGHNA and CDR2 is YNFKEQ. The V gene lost 4 bases and the J gene lost 5 bases, with 14 bases spanning the gap. The CDR3 runs 14 residues. CDR3 in amino acids: CASSPGPSGTEAFF. CDR3 in DNA: TGTGCCAGCAGCCCAGGGCCCTCCGGGACTGAAGCTTTCTTT.

The V and J genes are TRBV28 and TRBJ2-3, with a weak D call TRBD2 (6 bases). Germline V CDR1 and CDR2: MDHEN, SYDVKM. The CDR3 covers 14 residues. The germline V and J ends were trimmed by 10 bases and 5 bases, with 19 bases remaining between them. The CDR3 region is CATHREREQDTQYF. CDR3 bases: TGTGCCACCCACCGGGAGAGGGAGCAAGATACGCAGTATTTT.

This rearrangement joins TRBV5-1 to TRBJ2-5; TRBD1 agrees at 8 bases. V dropped 4 bases and J dropped 5; count of bases not matched to a gene: 7. This CDR3 contains 14 residues. The germline gives CDR1 SGHRS, CDR2 YFSETQ. CDR3 nucleotide sequence: TGCGCCAGCAGCCCGGACAGGGTCCGGGAGACCCAGTACTTC. Translated: CASSPDRVRETQYF.

The chain employs TRBV27 and TRBJ1-5; no definite D call. Trimming removed 4 bases from V and 6 bases from J, with 10 bases in between. There are 13 residues in the CDR3. The germline gives CDR1 MNHEY, CDR2 SMNVEV (reference sequence). DNA for the CDR3: TGTGCCAGCAGTTGGACTTTAGGTCAGCCCCAGCATTTT. Residues: CASSWTLGQPQHF.

The V gene is TRBV2, the J gene TRBJ2-3, with 14 bases aligning to TRBD2. This CDR3 has 16 amino acids. V lost 4 bases, J lost 6 bases, and 6 bases stayed unmatched. Germline V gene sequence: CDR1 SNHLY, CDR2 FYNNEI. The CDR3 nucleotides read TGTGCCAGCAGTGGGGGACTAGCGGGAGTCAGGGATACGCAGTATTTT. Its protein product is CASSGGLAGVRDTQYF.

CDR3 sequence: CASTLTLGGEQFF. The CDR3 DNA is TGTGCCAGCACCCTAACACTGGGCGGGGAGCAGTTCTTC. The chain joins TRBV7-3 to TRBJ2-1, with D perhaps TRBD2 (5 bases). The germline V gene has CDR1 SGHTA and CDR2 FQGTGA. V lost 7 bases, J lost 10 bases, and 17 bases lay in between. The CDR3 spans 13 residues.